Presented here are 8 T cell receptor beta chains from one specimen sequenced in a study of blood T cell repertoires in COVID-19. Measured with immunoSEQ multiplex PCR; TCRdb has only the in-frame clones, and not every one. The data show 110,000 to 150,000 clones, more than 75% seen once. Sequencing used peripheral blood. All receptors derive from a woman of 80 years or more with acute or convalescent COVID-19.

V is TRBV3-1 (or the pseudogene TRBV3-2) and J is TRBJ2-1, with a possible D match to TRBD2 (5 bases). V was clipped by 4 bases and J by 0 bases, with 7 bases between them. This CDR3 spans 14 amino acids. Germline CDR1 LGHDT, CDR2 YNNKEL (reference sequence). The CDR3 region has the DNA TGTGCCAGCAGCCTCCGGGGCTCCTACAATGAGCAGTTCTTC. This translates into CASSLRGSYNEQFF.

This sequence joins TRBV27 and TRBJ1-4; tentatively, D is TRBD1 (5 bases). Trimming took off 6 bases at V and 0 bases at J, with 11 bases between the two ends. This CDR3 is 15 amino acids long. Per the germline V gene, CDR1 is MNHEY and CDR2 is SMNVEV (reference sequence). CDR3 DNA sequence: TGTGCCAGCAGGGTCAGGGCGGCAACTAATGAAAAACTGTTTTTT. Its translation is CASRVRAATNEKLFF. The full variable domain, rest sourced from reference TRBV27 and TRBJ1-4, is EAQVTQNPRYLITVTGKKLTVTCSQNMNHEYMSWYRQDPGLGLRQIYYSMNVEVTDKGDVPEGYKVSRKEKRNFPLILESPSPNQTSLYFCASRVRAATNEKLFFGSGTQLSVL.

The rearrangement uses TRBV2 and TRBJ2-6; D is undetermined. CDR3 length: 12 residues. V lost 10 bases, J lost 0 bases, and 4 bases lay in between. From germline, CDR1 is SNHLY and CDR2 FYNNEI. The CDR3 is CATVSGANVLTF. The CDR3 nucleotides read TGTGCCACCGTCTCTGGGGCCAACGTCCTGACTTTC. The complete variable domain, with remaining parts taken from reference TRBV2 and TRBJ2-6, reads EPEVTQTPSHQVTQMGQEVILRCVPISNHLYFYWYRQILGQKVEFLVSFYNNEISEKSEIFDDQFSVERPDGSNFTLKIRSTKLEDSAMYFCATVSGANVLTFGAGSRLTVL.

The rearrangement uses TRBV6-1 and TRBJ1-2; D not resolved. CDR3 size: 12 residues. Germline CDR1 is MNHNS and CDR2 is SASEGT. Trimming removed 3 bases from V and 4 bases from J, with 6 bases in between. This CDR3 reads CASSDEVYGYTF. In nucleotides, the CDR3 is TGTGCCAGCAGTGATGAGGTCTATGGCTACACCTTC.

The chain employs TRBV3-1 (or the pseudogene TRBV3-2) and TRBJ2-3; 10 positions match TRBD2. V dropped 0 bases and J dropped 0; count of bases not matched to a gene: 12. Germline loops: CDR1 LGHDT, CDR2 YNNKEL (reference sequence). The CDR3 totals 20 residues. Here the CDR3 reads CASSQDLISGGSVSTDTQYF. CDR3 nucleotides: TGTGCCAGCAGCCAAGATCTTATTAGCGGGGGGTCGGTGAGCACAGATACGCAGTATTTT.

The V call is TRBV2, the J call TRBJ2-7; 9 bases line up with TRBD2. V shed 5 bases and J 2 bases; nucleotides not matched to a gene: 13. The germline V gene encodes CDR1 SNHLY and CDR2 FYNNEI. This CDR3 contains 17 residues. DNA of the CDR3: TGTGCCAGCAGTCCCCGTGGGGGGCTAGCGGGGCCCTACGAGCAGTACTTC. Amino acids: CASSPRGGLAGPYEQYF.

The rearrangement joins TRBV29-1 to TRBJ2-3, with D hard to call. This CDR3 has 11 residues. V was shortened by 8 bases and J by 6 bases, with 12 bases between the two germline ends. Germline V lookup: CDR1 SQVTM, CDR2 ANQGSEA. Here the CDR3 DNA reads TGCAGCTCAGGTATTGGTGATACGCAGTATTTT. Its translation is CSSGIGDTQYF.

CDR3: CASSRREADTQYF. In nucleotides, the CDR3 is TGTGCCAGCAGCCGTCGGGAGGCAGATACGCAGTATTTT. The chain recombines TRBV6-5 with TRBJ2-3; 7 nucleotides line up with TRBD2. This CDR3 region has 13 residues. V dropped 6 bases and J dropped 4; count of bases not matched to a gene: 4. The germline CDR1 and CDR2 sequences are MNHEY and SVGAGI.